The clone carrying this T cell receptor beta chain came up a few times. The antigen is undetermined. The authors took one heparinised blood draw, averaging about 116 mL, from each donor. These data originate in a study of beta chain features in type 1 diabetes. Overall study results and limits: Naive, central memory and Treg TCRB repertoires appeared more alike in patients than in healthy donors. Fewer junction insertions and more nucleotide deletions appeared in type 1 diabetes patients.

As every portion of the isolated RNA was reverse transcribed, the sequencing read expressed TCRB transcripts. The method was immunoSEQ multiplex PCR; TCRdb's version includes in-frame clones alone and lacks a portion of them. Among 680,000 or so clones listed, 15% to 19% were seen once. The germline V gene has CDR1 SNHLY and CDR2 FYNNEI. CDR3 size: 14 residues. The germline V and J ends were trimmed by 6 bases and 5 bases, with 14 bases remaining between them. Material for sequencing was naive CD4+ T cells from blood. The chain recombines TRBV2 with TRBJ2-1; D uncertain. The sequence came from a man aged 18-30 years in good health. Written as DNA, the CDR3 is TGTGCCAGCAGGCCAACCGAAGCCCACAATGAGCAGTTCTTC. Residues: CASRPTEAHNEQFF.